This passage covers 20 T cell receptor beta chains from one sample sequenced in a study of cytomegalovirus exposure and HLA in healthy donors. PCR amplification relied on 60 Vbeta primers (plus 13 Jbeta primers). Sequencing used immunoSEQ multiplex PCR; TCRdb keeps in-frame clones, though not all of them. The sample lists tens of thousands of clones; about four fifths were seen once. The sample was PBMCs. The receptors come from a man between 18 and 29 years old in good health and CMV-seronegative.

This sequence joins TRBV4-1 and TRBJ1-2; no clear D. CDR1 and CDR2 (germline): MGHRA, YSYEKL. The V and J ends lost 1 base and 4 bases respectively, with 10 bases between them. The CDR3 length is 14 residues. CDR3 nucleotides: TGCGCCAGCAGCCAAGTAAGGGAGGTCTATGGCTACACCTTC. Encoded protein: CASSQVREVYGYTF.

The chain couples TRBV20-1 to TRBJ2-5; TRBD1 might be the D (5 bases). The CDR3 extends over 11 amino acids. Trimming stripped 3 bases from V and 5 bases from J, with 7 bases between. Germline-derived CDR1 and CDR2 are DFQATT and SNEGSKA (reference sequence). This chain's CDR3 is CSASQGETQYF. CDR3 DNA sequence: TGCAGTGCTAGCCAGGGCGAGACCCAGTACTTC.

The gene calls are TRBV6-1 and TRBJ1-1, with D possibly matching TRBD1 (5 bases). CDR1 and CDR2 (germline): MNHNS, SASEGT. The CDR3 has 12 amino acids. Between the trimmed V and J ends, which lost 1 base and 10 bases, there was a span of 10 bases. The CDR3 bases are TGTGCCAGCAGTGAAGACAGGTTCACAGCTTTCTTT. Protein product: CASSEDRFTAFF.

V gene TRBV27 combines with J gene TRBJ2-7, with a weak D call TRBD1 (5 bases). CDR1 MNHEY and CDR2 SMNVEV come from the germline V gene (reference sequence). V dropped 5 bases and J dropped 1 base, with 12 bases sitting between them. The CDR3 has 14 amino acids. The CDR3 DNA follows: TGTGCCAGCAGTCCCCAGGGTGGGTCCTACGAGCAGTACTTC. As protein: CASSPQGGSYEQYF.

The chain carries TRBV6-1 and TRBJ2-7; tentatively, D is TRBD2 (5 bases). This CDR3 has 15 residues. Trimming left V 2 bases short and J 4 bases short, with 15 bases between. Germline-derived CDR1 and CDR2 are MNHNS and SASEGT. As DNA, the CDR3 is TGTGCCAGCAGTGAAAGCGGTTGGAGTACTTACGAGCAGTACTTC. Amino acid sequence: CASSESGWSTYEQYF.

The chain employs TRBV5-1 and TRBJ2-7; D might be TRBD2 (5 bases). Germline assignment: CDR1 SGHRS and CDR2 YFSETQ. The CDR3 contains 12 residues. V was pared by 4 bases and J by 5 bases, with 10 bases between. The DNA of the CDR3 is TGCGCCAGCAGCACTGACTACGACGAGCAGTACTTC. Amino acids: CASSTDYDEQYF.

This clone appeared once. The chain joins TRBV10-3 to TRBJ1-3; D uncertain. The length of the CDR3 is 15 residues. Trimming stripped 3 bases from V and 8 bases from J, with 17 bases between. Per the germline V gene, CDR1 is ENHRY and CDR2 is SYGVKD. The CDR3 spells CAISDPFAGLDTIYF. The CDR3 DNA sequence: TGTGCCATCAGTGATCCGTTTGCAGGTTTGGACACCATATATTTT.

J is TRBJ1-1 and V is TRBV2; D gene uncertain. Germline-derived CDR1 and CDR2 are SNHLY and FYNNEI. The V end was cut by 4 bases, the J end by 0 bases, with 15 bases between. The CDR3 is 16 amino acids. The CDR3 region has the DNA TGTGCCAGCAGTGGCCCGGGTAGCATAATGAACACTGAAGCTTTCTTT. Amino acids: CASSGPGSIMNTEAFF.

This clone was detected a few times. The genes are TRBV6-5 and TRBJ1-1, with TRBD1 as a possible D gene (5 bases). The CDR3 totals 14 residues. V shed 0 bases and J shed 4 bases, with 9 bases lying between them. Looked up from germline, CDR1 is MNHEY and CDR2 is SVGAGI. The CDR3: CASSYSRRGTEAFF. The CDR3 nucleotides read TGTGCCAGCAGTTACTCGAGGAGGGGCACTGAAGCTTTCTTT.

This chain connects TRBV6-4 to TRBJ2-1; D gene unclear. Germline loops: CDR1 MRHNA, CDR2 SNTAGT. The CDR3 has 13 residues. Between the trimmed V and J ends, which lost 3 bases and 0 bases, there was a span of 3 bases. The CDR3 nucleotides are TGTGCCAGCAGTGAGCGCTCCTACAATGAGCAGTTCTTC. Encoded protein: CASSERSYNEQFF.

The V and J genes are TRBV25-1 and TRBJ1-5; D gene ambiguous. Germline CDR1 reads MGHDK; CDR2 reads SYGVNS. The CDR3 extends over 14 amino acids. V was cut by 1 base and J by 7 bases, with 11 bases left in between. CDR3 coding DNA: TGTGCCAGCAGTGAATCTGGCCCCCCCCAGCCCCAGCATTTT. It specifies CASSESGPPQPQHF.

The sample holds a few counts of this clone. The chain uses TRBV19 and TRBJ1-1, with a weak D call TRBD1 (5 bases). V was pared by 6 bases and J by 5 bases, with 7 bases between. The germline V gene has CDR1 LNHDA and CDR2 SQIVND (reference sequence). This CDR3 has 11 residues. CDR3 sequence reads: CASRGVTEAFF. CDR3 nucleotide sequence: TGTGCCAGTAGAGGGGTTACTGAAGCTTTCTTT.

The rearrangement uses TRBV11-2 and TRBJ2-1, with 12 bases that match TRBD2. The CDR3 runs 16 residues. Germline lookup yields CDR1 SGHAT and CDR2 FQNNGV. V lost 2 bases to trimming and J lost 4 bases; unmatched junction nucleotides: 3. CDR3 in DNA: TGTGCCAGCAGCTTACGTCTAGCGGGAGGGTACAATGAGCAGTTCTTC. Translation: CASSLRLAGGYNEQFF. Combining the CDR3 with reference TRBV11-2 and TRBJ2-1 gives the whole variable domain EAGVAQSPRYKIIEKRQSVAFWCNPISGHATLYWYQQILGQGPKLLIQFQNNGVVDDSQLPKDRFSAERLKGVDSTLKIQPAKLEDSAVYLCASSLRLAGGYNEQFFGPGTRLTVL.

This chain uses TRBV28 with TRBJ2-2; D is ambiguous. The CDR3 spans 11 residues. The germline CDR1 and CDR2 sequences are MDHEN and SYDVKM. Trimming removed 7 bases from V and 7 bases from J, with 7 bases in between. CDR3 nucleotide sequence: TGTGCCAGCAACTACGGCGGGGAGCTGTTTTTT. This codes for CASNYGGELFF. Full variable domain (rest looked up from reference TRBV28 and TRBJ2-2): DVKVTQSSRYLVKRTGEKVFLECVQDMDHENMFWYRQDPGLGLRLIYFSYDVKMKEKGDIPEGYSVSREKKERFSLILESASTNQTSMYLCASNYGGELFFGEGSRLTVL.

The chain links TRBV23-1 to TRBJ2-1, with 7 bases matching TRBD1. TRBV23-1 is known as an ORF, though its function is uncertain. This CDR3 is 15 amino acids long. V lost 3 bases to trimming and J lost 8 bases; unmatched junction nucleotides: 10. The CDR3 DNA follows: TGCGCCAGCAGTCATCCGAACAGGGGATTCTATGAGCAGTTCTTC. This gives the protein CASSHPNRGFYEQFF.

The CDR3 region has the DNA TGTGCCACCCGTCCAGATACGCAGTATTTT. Translating gives CATRPDTQYF. V usage is TRBV9 and J usage is TRBJ2-3; D gene uncertain. V was clipped by 9 bases and J by 4 bases, with 6 bases between them. CDR3 length: 10 amino acids. Germline V gene sequence: CDR1 SGDLS, CDR2 YYNGEE.

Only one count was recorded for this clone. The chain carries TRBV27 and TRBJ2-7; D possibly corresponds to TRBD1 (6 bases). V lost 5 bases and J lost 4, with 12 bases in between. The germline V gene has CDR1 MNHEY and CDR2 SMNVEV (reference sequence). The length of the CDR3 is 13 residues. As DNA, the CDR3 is TGTGCCAGCAGTCTGGTCAGGGGATACGAGCAGTACTTC. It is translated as CASSLVRGYEQYF.

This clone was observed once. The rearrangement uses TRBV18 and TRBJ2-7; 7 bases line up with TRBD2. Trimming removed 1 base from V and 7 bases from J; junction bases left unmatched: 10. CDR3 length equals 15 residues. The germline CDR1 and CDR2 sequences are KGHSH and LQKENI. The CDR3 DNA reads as TGTGCCAGCTCACCACTACCGGCGGGAGATCGGGAGCAGTACTTC. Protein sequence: CASSPLPAGDREQYF.

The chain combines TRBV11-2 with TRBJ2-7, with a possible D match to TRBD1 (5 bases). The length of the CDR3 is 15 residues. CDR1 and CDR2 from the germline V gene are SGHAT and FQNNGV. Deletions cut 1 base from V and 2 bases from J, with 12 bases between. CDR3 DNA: TGTGCCAGCAGCTTAGCCCGGACGGACACCTACGAGCAGTACTTC. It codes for CASSLARTDTYEQYF.

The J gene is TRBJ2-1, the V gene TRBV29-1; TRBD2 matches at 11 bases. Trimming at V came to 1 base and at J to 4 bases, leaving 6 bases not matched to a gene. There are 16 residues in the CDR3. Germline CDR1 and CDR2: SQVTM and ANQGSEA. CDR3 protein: CSVEGATSGTYNEQFF. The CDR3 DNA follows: TGCAGCGTTGAAGGGGCGACTAGCGGGACGTACAATGAGCAGTTCTTC.